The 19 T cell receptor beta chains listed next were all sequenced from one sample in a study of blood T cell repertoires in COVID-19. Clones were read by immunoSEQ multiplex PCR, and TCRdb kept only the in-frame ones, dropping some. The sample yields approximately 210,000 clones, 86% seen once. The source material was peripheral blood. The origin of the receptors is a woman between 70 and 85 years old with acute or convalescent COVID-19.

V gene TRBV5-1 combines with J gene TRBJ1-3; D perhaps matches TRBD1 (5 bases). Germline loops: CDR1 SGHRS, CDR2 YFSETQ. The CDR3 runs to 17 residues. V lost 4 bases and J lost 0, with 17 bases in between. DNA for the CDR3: TGCGCCAGCAGCGTTGCCCCGGGCAGGGCCTCTGGAAACACCATATATTTT. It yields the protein CASSVAPGRASGNTIYF. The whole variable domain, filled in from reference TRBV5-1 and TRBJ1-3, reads KAGVTQTPRYLIKTRGQQVTLSCSPISGHRSVSWYQQTPGQGLQFLFEYFSETQRNKGNFPGRFSGRQFSNSRSEMNVSTLELGDSALYLCASSVAPGRASGNTIYFGEGSWLTVV.

This chain's CDR3 is CASSQRTVSYGYTF. For the CDR3, the DNA is TGTGCCAGCAGCCAAAGGACAGTCAGCTATGGCTACACCTTC. The rearrangement uses TRBV3-1 (or the pseudogene TRBV3-2) and TRBJ1-2, with D perhaps TRBD1 (6 bases). The V gene lost 2 bases and the J gene lost 4 bases, with 11 bases spanning the gap. Looked up from germline, CDR1 is LGHDT and CDR2 is YNNKEL (reference sequence). The CDR3 loop spans 14 amino acids.

The CDR3 sequence: CATSPSGLTDTQYF. The CDR3 DNA reads TGTGCCACATCTCCTAGCGGGCTCACAGATACGCAGTATTTT. This chain links TRBV6-5 with TRBJ2-3, with 8 nucleotides matching TRBD2. Germline values: CDR1 MNHEY, CDR2 SVGAGI. The CDR3 spans 14 residues. Trimming took 10 bases from V and 2 from J; bases not matched to a gene: 8.

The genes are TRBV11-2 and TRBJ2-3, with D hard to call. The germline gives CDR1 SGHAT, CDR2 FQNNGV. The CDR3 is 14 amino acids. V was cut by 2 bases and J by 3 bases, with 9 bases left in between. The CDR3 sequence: CASSLFAGTDTQYF. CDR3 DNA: TGTGCCAGCAGCTTATTCGCCGGGACAGATACGCAGTATTTT.

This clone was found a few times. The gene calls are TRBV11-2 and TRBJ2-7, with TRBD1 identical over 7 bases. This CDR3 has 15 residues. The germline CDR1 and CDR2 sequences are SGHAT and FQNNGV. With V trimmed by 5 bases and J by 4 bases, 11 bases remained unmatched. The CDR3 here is CASSGGQRSKYEQYF. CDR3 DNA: TGTGCCAGCAGCGGGGGACAGAGGAGTAAGTACGAGCAGTACTTC.

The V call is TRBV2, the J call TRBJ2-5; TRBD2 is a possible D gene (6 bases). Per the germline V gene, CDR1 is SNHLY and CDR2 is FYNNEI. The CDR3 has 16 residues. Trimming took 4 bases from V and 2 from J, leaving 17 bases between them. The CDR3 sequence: CASSGGVWDPQETQYF. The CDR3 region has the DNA TGTGCCAGCAGTGGGGGGGTGTGGGACCCGCAAGAGACCCAGTACTTC.

Here the CDR3 DNA reads TGTGCCAGCTCGCAGACCGGGACAAGCAATCAGCCCCAGCATTTT. Translating gives CASSQTGTSNQPQHF. The genes are TRBV18 and TRBJ1-5; weak D call: TRBD1 (6 bases). The V and J ends lost 6 bases and 1 base respectively, with 13 bases between them. Germline V gene lookup returns CDR1 KGHSH and CDR2 LQKENI. This CDR3 spans 15 amino acids.

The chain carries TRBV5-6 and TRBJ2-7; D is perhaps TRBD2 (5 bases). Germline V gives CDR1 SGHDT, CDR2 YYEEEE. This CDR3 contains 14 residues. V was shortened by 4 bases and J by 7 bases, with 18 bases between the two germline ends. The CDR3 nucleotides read TGTGCCAGCAGCGGGTGGCGGGTCCTCGGGGAGCAGTACTTC. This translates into CASSGWRVLGEQYF. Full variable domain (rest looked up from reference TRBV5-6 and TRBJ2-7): DAGVTQSPTHLIKTRGQQVTLRCSPKSGHDTVSWYQQALGQGPQFIFQYYEEEERQRGNFPDRFSGHQFPNYSSELNVNALLLGDSALYLCASSGWRVLGEQYFGPGTRLTVT.

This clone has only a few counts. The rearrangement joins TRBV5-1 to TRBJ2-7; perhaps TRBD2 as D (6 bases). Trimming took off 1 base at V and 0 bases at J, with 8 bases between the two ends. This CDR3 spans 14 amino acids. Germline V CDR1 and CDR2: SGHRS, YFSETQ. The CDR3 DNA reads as TGCGCCAGCAGCTTGTCTAGCGTCTCCTACGAGCAGTACTTC. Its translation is CASSLSSVSYEQYF.

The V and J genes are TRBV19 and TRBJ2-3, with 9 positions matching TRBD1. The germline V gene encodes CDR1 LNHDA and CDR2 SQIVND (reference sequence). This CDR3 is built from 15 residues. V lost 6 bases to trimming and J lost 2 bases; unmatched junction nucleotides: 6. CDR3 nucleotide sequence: TGTGCCAGTAGACCTAAACAGGGGGCCACAGATACGCAGTATTTT. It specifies CASRPKQGATDTQYF.

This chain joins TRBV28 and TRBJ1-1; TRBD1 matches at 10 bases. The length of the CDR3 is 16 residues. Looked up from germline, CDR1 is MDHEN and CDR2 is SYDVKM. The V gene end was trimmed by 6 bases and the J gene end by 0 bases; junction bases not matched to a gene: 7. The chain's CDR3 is CASSGQGVGMNTEAFF. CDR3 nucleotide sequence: TGTGCCAGCAGCGGACAGGGGGTGGGAATGAACACTGAAGCTTTCTTT.

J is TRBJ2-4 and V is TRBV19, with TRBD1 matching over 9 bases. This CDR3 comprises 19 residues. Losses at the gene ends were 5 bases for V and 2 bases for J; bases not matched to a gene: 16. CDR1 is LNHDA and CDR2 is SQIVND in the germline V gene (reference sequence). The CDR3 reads CASSFSRDRVRRPKNIQYF. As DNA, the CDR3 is TGTGCCAGTAGTTTTTCCCGGGACAGGGTAAGGCGACCCAAAAACATTCAGTACTTC.

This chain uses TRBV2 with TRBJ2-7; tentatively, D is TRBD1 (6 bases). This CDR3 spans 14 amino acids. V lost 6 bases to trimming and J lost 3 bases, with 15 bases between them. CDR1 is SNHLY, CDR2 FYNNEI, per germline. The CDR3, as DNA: TGTGCCAGCAGCCTACAGGGAAGCAACTACGAGCAGTACTTC. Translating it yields CASSLQGSNYEQYF.

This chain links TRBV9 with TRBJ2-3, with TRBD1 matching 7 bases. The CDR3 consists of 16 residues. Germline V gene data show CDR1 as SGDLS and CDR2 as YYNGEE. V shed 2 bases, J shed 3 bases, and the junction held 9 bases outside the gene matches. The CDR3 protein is CASSVGDRVSTDTQYF. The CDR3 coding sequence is TGTGCCAGCAGCGTTGGAGACAGGGTCTCGACAGATACGCAGTATTTT.

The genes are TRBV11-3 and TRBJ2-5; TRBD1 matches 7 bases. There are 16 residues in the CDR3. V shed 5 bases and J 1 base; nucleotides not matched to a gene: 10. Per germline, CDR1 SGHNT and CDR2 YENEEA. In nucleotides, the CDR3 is TGTGCCAGCAGCAAATCCGGACAGGTAGTCCAAGAGACCCAGTACTTC. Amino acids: CASSKSGQVVQETQYF. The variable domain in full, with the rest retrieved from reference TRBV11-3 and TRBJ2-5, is EAGVVQSPRYKIIEKKQPVAFWCNPISGHNTLYWYLQNLGQGPELLIRYENEEAVDDSQLPKDRFSAERLKGVDSTLKIQPAELGDSAVYLCASSKSGQVVQETQYFGPGTRLLVL.

CDR3 in DNA: TGTGCCAGCAGCTTGTTTCAGGGGTTCTACGAGCAGTACTTC. Translation: CASSLFQGFYEQYF. This chain connects TRBV7-2 to TRBJ2-7, with D possibly being TRBD1 (6 bases). Trimming cost V 3 bases and J 3 bases, with 12 bases left between them. There are 14 residues in the CDR3. Per germline, CDR1 SGHTA and CDR2 FQGNSA.

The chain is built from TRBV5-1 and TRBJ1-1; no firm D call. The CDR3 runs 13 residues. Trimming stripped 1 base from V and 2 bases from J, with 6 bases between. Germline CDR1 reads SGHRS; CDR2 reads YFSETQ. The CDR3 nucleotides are TGCGCCAGCAGCTTGATGACTAACACTGAAGCTTTCTTT. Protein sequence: CASSLMTNTEAFF.

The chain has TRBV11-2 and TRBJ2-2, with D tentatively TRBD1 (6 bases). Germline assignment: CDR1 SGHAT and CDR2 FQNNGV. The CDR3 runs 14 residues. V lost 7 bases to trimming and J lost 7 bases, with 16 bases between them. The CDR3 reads CASIPRGGIGELFF. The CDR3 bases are TGTGCCAGCATCCCAAGAGGGGGTATCGGGGAGCTGTTTTTT. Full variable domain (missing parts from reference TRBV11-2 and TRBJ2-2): EAGVAQSPRYKIIEKRQSVAFWCNPISGHATLYWYQQILGQGPKLLIQFQNNGVVDDSQLPKDRFSAERLKGVDSTLKIQPAKLEDSAVYLCASIPRGGIGELFFGEGSRLTVL.

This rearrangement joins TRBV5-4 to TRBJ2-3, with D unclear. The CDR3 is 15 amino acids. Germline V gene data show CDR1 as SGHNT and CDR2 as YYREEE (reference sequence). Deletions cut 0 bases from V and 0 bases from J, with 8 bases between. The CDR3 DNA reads TGTGCCAGCAGCTTGGGGAGTCCAAGCACAGATACGCAGTATTTT. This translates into CASSLGSPSTDTQYF.